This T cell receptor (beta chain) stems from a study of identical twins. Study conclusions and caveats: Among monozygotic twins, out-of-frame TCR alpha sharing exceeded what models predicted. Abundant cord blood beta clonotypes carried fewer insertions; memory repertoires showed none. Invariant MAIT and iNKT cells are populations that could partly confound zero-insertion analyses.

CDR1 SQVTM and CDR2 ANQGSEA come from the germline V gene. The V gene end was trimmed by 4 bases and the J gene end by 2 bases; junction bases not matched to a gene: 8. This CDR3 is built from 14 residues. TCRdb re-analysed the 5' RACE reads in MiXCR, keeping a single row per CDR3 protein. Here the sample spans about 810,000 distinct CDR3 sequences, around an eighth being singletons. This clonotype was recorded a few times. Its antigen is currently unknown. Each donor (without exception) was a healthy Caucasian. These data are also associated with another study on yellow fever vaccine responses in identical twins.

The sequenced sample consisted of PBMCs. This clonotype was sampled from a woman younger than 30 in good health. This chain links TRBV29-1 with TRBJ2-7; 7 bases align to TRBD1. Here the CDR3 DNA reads TGCAGCGTTGGCCCCTGGGACAGACCCTACGAGCAGTACTTC. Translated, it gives CSVGPWDRPYEQYF.